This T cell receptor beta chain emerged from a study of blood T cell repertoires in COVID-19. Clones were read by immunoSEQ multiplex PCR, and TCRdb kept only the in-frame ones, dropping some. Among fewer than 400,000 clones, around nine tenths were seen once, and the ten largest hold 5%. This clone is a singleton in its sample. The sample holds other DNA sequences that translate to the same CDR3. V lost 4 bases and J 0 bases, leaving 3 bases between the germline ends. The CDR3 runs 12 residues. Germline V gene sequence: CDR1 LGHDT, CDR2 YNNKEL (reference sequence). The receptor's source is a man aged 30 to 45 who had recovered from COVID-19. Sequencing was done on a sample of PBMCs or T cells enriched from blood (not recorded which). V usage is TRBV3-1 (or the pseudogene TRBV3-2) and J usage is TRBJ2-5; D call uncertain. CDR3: CASSPYQETQYF. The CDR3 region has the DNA TGTGCCAGCAGCCCTTACCAAGAGACCCAGTACTTC.